Listed below are T cell receptor beta chains from one sample, sequenced in a study of T cells after yellow fever vaccination. TCRdb reanalysed the 5' RACE reads using MiXCR and keeps one entry per CDR3 protein. The sample shows 600,000 to 750,000 distinct CDR3 sequences, 9% to 15% of them seen only once. Sequenced here: PBMCs, sampled on the day of the yellow fever booster vaccination. The receptors derive from a man aged 30 to 39 who received the YFV17D yellow fever vaccine. Each CDR3 is given with its conserved first and last residue. Each record gives: J gene, V gene, D gene, clone size, CDR3 protein, CDR3 DNA. The D gene is left open where the match is weak. The size of a clone is reported for some rows only, either as once, few or many, or as a class for expanded clones.

>TRBJ2-5|TRBV7-8|TRBD2|few
CASSPWGLAETQYF
TGTGCCAGCAGCCCCTGGGGACTAGCGGAGACCCAGTACTTC
>TRBJ2-1|TRBV29-1|TRBD2|NA
CSVRLAGGRVYNEQFF
TGCAGCGTCCGACTAGCGGGAGGTCGGGTCTACAATGAGCAGTTCTTC
>TRBJ2-2|TRBV24-1|NA|NA
CATSDLAGTSTGELFF
TGTGCCACCAGTGATTTGGCCGGGACGAGTACCGGGGAGCTGTTTTTT
>TRBJ2-5|TRBV6-5|NA|few
CASSPQSGAQYF
TGTGCCAGCAGTCCCCAATCGGGGGCCCAGTACTTC
>TRBJ2-1|TRBV19|TRBD2|few
CASRGLAGHSYNEQFF
TGTGCCAGCCGGGGACTAGCGGGTCATTCCTACAATGAGCAGTTCTTC
>TRBJ2-1|TRBV24-1|NA|NA
CATSDLTWGTYNEQFF
TGTGCCACCAGTGATTTGACATGGGGTACCTACAATGAGCAGTTCTTC
>TRBJ2-5|TRBV6-5|TRBD1|few
CASSYNLPGTAQETQYF
TGTGCCAGCAGCTACAATCTACCCGGGACAGCCCAAGAGACCCAGTACTTC
>TRBJ1-2|TRBV11-2|NA|NA
CASSTPQGGLLKGYTF
TGTGCCAGCAGCACCCCCCAGGGCGGACTGCTAAAAGGCTACACCTTC
>TRBJ2-5|TRBV27|NA|many
CASSLLGGQETQYF
TGTGCCAGCAGTTTATTGGGCGGTCAAGAGACCCAGTACTTC
>TRBJ2-6|TRBV10-3|TRBD1|few
CAISGDRDGANVLTF
TGTGCCATCAGCGGGGACAGGGATGGGGCCAACGTCCTGACTTTC
>TRBJ2-5|TRBV29-1|TRBD2|NA
CSVVSGRAVETQYF
TGCAGCGTTGTAAGCGGGAGGGCCGTAGAGACCCAGTACTTC
>TRBJ1-2|TRBV12-3/TRBV12-4|NA|NA
CASSPSGGGLYGYTF
TGTGCCAGCAGTCCGTCCGGAGGGGGGCTTTACGGCTACACCTTC
>TRBJ2-7|TRBV5-5|TRBD2|NA
CASSSWTSPHEQYF
TGTGCCAGCAGCTCCTGGACTAGCCCCCACGAGCAGTACTTC
>TRBJ2-5|TRBV7-9|NA|NA
CASSFVTQETQYF
TGTGCCAGCAGCTTCGTGACCCAAGAGACCCAGTACTTC
>TRBJ2-1|TRBV9|TRBD2|NA
CASSVVEREGQFF
TGTGCCAGCAGCGTAGTCGAACGGGAGGGGCAGTTCTTC
>TRBJ2-1|TRBV7-2|TRBD2|few
CASSSLLAGHSYNEQFF
TGTGCCAGCAGCTCCCTTCTAGCGGGACACTCCTACAATGAGCAGTTCTTC
>TRBJ1-2|TRBV27|NA|NA
CASSVHPYYGYTF
TGTGCCAGCAGCGTACACCCGTACTATGGCTACACCTTC
>TRBJ2-7|TRBV5-1|NA|NA
CASSSTEFEQYF
TGCGCCAGCAGTTCGACGGAGTTCGAGCAGTACTTC
>TRBJ2-1|TRBV19|TRBD1|NA
CASRTGQQNWEQFF
TGTGCCAGTAGAACGGGACAGCAAAATTGGGAGCAGTTCTTC
>TRBJ2-2|TRBV7-2|TRBD2|few
CASSLATLGRAGELFF
TGTGCCAGCAGCTTAGCGACACTTGGGAGGGCCGGGGAGCTGTTTTTT
>TRBJ2-7|TRBV14|NA|few
CASSQWDPSEQYF
TGTGCCAGCAGCCAGTGGGACCCCTCCGAGCAGTACTTC
>TRBJ1-2|TRBV6-5|NA|NA
CASSYSINRADDYGYTF
TGTGCCAGCAGTTACTCGATCAATAGGGCAGACGACTATGGCTACACCTTC
>TRBJ2-7|TRBV6-5|TRBD2|few
CASSPSGRLRDGQYF
TGTGCCAGCAGTCCTAGCGGGAGGCTCAGGGACGGGCAGTACTTC
>TRBJ2-7|TRBV20-1|NA|few
CSARAVSQYEQYF
TGCAGTGCTAGAGCAGTCAGTCAATACGAGCAGTACTTC
>TRBJ1-1|TRBV7-6|NA|once
CASSPMSEAFF
TGTGCCAGCAGCCCCATGTCTGAAGCTTTCTTT
>TRBJ2-3|TRBV7-9|TRBD2|few
CASTGGRAGADTQYF
TGTGCCAGCACCGGCGGGAGGGCGGGGGCAGATACGCAGTATTTT
>TRBJ2-1|TRBV7-3|TRBD1|many
CASSLTGGYNEQFF
TGTGCCAGCAGCTTGACAGGGGGTTACAATGAGCAGTTCTTC
>TRBJ2-7|TRBV6-5|NA|NA
CASSYSSLGARYEQYF
TGTGCCAGCAGTTACTCGAGTTTAGGGGCGCGGTACGAGCAGTACTTC
>TRBJ2-5|TRBV7-9|NA|many
CASRVGQETQYF
TGTGCCAGCAGGGTGGGCCAAGAGACCCAGTACTTC
>TRBJ2-7|TRBV2|TRBD1|NA
CASSEGQAGSYEQYF
TGTGCCAGCAGTGAGGGACAGGCTGGCTCCTACGAGCAGTACTTC
>TRBJ2-2|TRBV9|NA|few
CASSVAQGLGTGELFF
TGTGCCAGCAGCGTAGCTCAGGGCTTAGGCACCGGGGAGCTGTTTTTT
>TRBJ1-1|TRBV20-1|NA|NA
CSARRTGAHTEAFF
TGCAGTGCTAGACGAACAGGCGCTCACACTGAAGCTTTCTTT
>TRBJ2-7|TRBV19|TRBD2|many
CARGTSGRRTYEQYF
TGTGCACGCGGGACTAGCGGGAGGAGAACCTACGAGCAGTACTTC
>TRBJ2-1|TRBV7-9|TRBD2|few
CASSGYRVIAGENEQFF
TGTGCCAGCAGCGGCTACAGGGTCATAGCGGGAGAAAATGAGCAGTTCTTC
>TRBJ2-5|TRBV5-1|TRBD2|few
CASSPGGAWETQYF
TGCGCCAGCAGCCCGGGGGGGGCCTGGGAGACCCAGTACTTC
>TRBJ2-7|TRBV6-2/TRBV6-3|TRBD1|NA
CASSLLGGTGGEQYF
TGTGCCAGCAGCCTCCTGGGCGGGACAGGGGGCGAGCAGTACTTC
>TRBJ2-3|TRBV4-3|NA|NA
CASSQSLADTQYF
TGCGCCAGCAGCCAATCCCTAGCAGATACGCAGTATTTT
>TRBJ2-1|TRBV5-1|NA|NA
CASSSSQGFGEQFF
TGCGCCAGCAGCTCCTCACAGGGATTTGGTGAGCAGTTCTTC
>TRBJ2-7|TRBV5-1|TRBD2|many
CASNPAGGGTYEQYF
TGCGCCAGCAACCCCGCCGGGGGGGGTACCTACGAGCAGTACTTC
>TRBJ2-1|TRBV10-3|NA|NA
CAISEPTAGTGRYNEQFF
TGTGCCATCAGTGAGCCCACTGCCGGGACGGGGAGGTACAATGAGCAGTTCTTC
>TRBJ2-3|TRBV5-1|TRBD1|few
CASSIRTGSDTQYF
TGCGCCAGCAGCATCCGGACAGGGTCAGATACGCAGTATTTT
>TRBJ1-4|TRBV7-9|NA|NA
CASSRGWEKLFF
TGTGCCAGCAGTCGGGGTTGGGAAAAACTGTTTTTT
>TRBJ2-5|TRBV5-6|TRBD2|few
CASSLAAAGKETQYF
TGTGCCAGCAGCTTGGCGGCAGCGGGGAAAGAGACCCAGTACTTC
>TRBJ1-5|TRBV12-3/TRBV12-4|NA|NA
CASSFSVNQPQHF
TGTGCCAGCAGTTTCAGCGTTAATCAGCCCCAGCATTTT